This TCR beta chain was recorded in a study of human T cells and chemical hapten exposure. Study results and caveats: TCRs above 1 in 1000 frequency stayed constant with DPC sensitization.

The library gave individual cDNA molecules unique molecular identifiers. As originally analysed: Samples ranged from 23,224 to 690,600 TCRs, with a median of roughly 96,000. Via MiXCR, TCRdb re-called the RACE reads, giving one row per CDR3 protein. TCRdb's processing, not the authors', yielded these V and J calls. Of about 77,000 distinct CDR3 sequences listed, around 9.3% are singletons. The time point here: healthy volunteer bleed at 6 weeks. Blood, whole and unfractionated, served as the source for total RNA extraction. In the case of this clonotype: Its antigen is not known.

This clonotype was obtained from a female donor in good health. Some clones in this sample may be carry-over from other donors' samples. Sequences were obtained from whole blood.

The CDR3 coding sequence is TGTGCCAGCAGTTACGGGACAGGGGCCTACGAGCAGTACTTC. It yields the protein CASSYGTGAYEQYF. This chain uses TRBV6-2 or TRBV6-3 with TRBJ2-7; 10 bases agree with TRBD1. J gave up 2 bases and V 2 bases, and 0 bases lay outside the gene matches. The CDR3 sequence is 14 residues long. From germline, CDR1 is MNHEY and CDR2 SVGEGT.